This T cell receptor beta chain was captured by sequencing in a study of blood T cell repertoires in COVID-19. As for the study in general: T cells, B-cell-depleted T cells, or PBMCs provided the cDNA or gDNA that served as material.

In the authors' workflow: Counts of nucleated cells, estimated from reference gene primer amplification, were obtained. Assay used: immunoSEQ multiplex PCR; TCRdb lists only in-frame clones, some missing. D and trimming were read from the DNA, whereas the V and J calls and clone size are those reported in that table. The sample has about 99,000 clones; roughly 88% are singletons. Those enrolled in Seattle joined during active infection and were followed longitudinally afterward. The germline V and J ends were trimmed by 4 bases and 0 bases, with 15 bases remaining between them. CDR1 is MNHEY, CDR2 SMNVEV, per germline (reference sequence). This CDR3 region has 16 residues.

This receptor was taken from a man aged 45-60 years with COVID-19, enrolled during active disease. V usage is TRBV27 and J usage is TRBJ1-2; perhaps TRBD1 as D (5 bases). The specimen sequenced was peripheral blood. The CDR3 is CASSYPGPTTNYGYTF. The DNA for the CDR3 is TGTGCCAGCAGTTACCCAGGGCCCACAACTAACTATGGCTACACCTTC.